The sequence of this T cell receptor beta chain was determined in a study of blood T cell repertoires in COVID-19. Turning to the study itself: The study drew acute and convalescent COVID-19 samples from the United States, Italy and Spain. PBMCs, B-cell-depleted T cells, or T cells were the source of the cDNA or gDNA that made up the material.

About this clone: Other nucleotide sequences in the sample specify the same CDR3.

Per the authors' pipeline: How many nucleated cells were present was estimated from reference gene primer amplification. Only in-frame clones appear in the TCRdb table, and some are missing; sequencing was by immunoSEQ multiplex PCR. V and J calls and clone size are given by that table; D and trimming were obtained from the DNA. The data contain 95,000 to 120,000 clones, under 85% of them singletons. Per germline, CDR1 MNHEY and CDR2 SVGAGI. The CDR3 runs to 14 residues. The V and J ends lost 3 bases and 8 bases respectively, with 16 bases between them. The source of this sequence is a woman aged 70-85 years with acute or convalescent COVID-19. Sequencing was done on a sample of peripheral blood. V is TRBV6-5 and J is TRBJ1-2; perhaps TRBD1 as D (6 bases). CDR3 nucleotides: TGTGCCAGCAGTTATTCGGGCAGGGGCTACGGCTACACCTTC. It specifies CASSYSGRGYGYTF.